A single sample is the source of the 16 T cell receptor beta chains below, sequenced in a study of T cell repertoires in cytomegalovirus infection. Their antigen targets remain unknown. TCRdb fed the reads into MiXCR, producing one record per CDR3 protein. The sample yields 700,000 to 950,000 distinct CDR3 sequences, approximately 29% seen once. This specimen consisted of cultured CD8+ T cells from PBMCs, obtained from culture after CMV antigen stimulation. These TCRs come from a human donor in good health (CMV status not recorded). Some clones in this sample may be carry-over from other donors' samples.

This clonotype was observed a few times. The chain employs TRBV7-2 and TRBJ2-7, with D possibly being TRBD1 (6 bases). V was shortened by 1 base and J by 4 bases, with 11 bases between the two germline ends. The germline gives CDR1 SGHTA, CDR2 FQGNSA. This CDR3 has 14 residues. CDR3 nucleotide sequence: TGTGCCAGCAGCTTAGGTCTCCAGGGGTACGAGCAGTACGTC. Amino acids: CASSLGLQGYEQYV.

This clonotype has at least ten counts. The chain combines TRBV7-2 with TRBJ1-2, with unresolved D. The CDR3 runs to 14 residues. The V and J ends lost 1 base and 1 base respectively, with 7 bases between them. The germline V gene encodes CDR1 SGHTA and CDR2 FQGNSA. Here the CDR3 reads CASSLEDGNYGYTF. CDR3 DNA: TGTGCCAGCAGCTTAGAGGACGGTAACTATGGCTACACCTTC.

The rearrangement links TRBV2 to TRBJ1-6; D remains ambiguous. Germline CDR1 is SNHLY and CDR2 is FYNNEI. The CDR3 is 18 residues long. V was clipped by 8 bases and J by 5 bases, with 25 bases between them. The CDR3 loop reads CASHQIQIPIAHNSPLHF. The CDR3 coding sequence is TGTGCCAGCCATCAGATACAGATCCCTATCGCCCATAATTCACCCCTCCACTTT.

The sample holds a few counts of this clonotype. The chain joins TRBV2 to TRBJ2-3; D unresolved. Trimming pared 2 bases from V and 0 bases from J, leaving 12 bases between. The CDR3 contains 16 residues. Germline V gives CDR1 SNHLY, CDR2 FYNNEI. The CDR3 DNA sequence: TGTGCCAGCAGTGAAAGGACGGCCTATAGCACAGATACGCAGTATTTT. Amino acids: CASSERTAYSTDTQYF.

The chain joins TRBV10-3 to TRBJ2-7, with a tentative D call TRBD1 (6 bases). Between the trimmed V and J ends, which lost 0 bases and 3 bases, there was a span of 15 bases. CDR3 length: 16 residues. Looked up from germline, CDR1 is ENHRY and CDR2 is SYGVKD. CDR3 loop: CAISESIGDKLYEQYF. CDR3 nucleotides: TGTGCCATCAGTGAGTCGATCGGGGACAAACTCTACGAGCAGTACTTC.

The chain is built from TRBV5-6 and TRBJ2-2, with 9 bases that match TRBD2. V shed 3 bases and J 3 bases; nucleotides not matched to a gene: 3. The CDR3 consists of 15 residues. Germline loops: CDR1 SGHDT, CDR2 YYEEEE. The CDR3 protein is CASSWWTSDTGELFF. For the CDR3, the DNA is TGTGCCAGCAGCTGGTGGACTAGCGACACCGGGGAGCTGTTTTTT.

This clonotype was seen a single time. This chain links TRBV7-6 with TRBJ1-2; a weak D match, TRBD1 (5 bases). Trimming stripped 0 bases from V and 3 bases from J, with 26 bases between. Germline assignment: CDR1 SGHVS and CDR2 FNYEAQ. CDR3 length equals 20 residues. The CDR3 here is CASSLAVMKEAGIVDYGYTF. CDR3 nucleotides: TGTGCCAGCAGCTTAGCGGTAATGAAGGAAGCAGGGATTGTTGACTATGGCTACACCTTC. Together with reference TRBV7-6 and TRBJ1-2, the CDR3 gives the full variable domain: GAGVSQSPRYKVTKRGQDVALRCDPISGHVSLYWYRQALGQGPEFLTYFNYEAQQDKSGLPNDRFSAERPEGSISTLTIQRTEQRDSAMYRCASSLAVMKEAGIVDYGYTFGSGTRLTVV.

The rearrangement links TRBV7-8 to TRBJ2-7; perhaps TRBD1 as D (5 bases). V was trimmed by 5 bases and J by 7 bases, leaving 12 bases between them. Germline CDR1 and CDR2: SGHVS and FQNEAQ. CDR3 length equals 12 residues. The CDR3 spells CASSPQGWEQYF. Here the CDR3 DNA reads TGTGCCAGCAGCCCGCAGGGTTGGGAGCAGTACTTC.

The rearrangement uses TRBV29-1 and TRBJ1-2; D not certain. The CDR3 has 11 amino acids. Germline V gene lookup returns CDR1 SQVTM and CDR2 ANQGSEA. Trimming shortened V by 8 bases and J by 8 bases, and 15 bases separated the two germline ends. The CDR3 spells CSLGRAGGYTF. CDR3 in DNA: TGCAGCCTCGGGAGGGCGGGCGGCTACACCTTC.

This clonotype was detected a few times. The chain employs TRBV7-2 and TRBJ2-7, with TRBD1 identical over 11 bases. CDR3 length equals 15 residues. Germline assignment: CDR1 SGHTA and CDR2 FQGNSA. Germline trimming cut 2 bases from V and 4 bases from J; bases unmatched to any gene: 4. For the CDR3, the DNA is TGTGCCAGCAGCTTATCCGGGACAGGGGGGTACGAGCAGTACGTC. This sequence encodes CASSLSGTGGYEQYV.

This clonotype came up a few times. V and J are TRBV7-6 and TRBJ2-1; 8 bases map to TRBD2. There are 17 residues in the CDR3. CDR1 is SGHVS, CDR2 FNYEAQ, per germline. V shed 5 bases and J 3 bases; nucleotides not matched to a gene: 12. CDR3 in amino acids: CASSLPQAGARYNEQFF. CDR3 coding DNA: TGTGCCAGCAGCCTTCCTCAAGCGGGGGCCCGCTACAATGAGCAGTTCTTC.

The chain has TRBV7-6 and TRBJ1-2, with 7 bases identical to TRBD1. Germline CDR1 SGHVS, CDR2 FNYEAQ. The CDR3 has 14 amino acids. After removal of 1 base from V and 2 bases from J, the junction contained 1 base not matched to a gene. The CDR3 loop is CASSLGGQNYGYTF. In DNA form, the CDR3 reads TGTGCCAGCAGCTTAGGGGGACAGAACTATGGCTACACCTTC.

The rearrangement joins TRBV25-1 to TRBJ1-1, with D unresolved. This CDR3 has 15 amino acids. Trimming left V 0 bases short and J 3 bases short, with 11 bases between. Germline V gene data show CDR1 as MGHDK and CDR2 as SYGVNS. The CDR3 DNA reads TGTGCCAGCAGTGAATATGAGGGAGCGGACACTGAAGCTTTCTTT. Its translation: CASSEYEGADTEAFF.

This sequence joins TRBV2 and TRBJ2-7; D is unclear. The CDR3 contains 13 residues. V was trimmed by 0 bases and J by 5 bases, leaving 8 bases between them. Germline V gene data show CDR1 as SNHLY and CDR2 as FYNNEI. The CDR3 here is CASSEAASHEQYF. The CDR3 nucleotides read TGTGCCAGCAGTGAAGCAGCCAGTCACGAGCAGTACTTC. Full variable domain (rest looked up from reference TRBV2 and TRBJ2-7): EPEVTQTPSHQVTQMGQEVILRCVPISNHLYFYWYRQILGQKVEFLVSFYNNEISEKSEIFDDQFSVERPDGSNFTLKIRSTKLEDSAMYFCASSEAASHEQYFGPGTRLTVT.

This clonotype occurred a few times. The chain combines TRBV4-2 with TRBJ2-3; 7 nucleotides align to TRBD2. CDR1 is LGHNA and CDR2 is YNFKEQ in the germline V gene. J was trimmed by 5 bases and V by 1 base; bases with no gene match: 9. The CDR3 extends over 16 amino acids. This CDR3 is CASSQGAGWEEDTQYF. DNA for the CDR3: TGTGCCAGCAGCCAAGGAGCGGGGTGGGAGGAAGATACGCAGTATTTT.

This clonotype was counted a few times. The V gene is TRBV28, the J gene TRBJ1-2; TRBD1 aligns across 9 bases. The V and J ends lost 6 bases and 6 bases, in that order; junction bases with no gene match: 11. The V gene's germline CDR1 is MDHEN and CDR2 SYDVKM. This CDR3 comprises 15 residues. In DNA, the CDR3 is TGTGCCAGCAGGAACAGGGGGCGGGAAAAAAATGGCTACACCTTC. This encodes CASRNRGREKNGYTF.